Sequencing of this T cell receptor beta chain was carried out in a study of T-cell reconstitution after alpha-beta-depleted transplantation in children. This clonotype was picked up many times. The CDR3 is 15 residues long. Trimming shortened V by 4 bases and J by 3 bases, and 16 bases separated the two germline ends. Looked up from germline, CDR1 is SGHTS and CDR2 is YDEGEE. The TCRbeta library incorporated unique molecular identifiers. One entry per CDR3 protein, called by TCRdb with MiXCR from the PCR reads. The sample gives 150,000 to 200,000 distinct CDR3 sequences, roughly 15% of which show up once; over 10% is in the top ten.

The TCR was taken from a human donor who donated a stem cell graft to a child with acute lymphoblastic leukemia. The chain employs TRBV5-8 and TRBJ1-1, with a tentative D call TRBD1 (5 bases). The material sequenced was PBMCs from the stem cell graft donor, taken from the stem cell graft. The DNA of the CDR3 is TGTGCCAGCAGCCCCCTGGGACTTAGGGACACTGAAGCTTTCTTT. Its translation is CASSPLGLRDTEAFF.